This T cell receptor (beta chain) was identified during a study of T cells in Graves' hyperthyroidism and ophthalmopathy. The study, taken as a whole, reports: Most thyroid clonotypes expanded above 0.001 were also detected in blood. Stable hyperthyroidism was told apart from ophthalmopathy by a model built on 13 V-J features.

About this clonotype: The antigen remains unidentified.

Together with thyroid ultrasound, orbital computed tomography, serum thyroxine and TRAb, clinical symptoms were used for diagnoses. Out of approximately 9.9 ml of fresh peripheral blood came the PBMCs. TCR beta CDR3 regions were amplified from RNA. HTBI primers drove first-round RT-PCR of the TCR CDR3. From the multiplex PCR reads, TCRdb called clonotypes with MiXCR, one entry per CDR3 protein. The sample holds about 690,000 distinct CDR3 sequences, around 15% seen once. CDR1 is LNHDA, CDR2 SQIVND, per germline (reference sequence). V was pared by 4 bases and J by 0 bases, with 10 bases between. CDR3 size: 14 residues.

V usage is TRBV19 and J usage is TRBJ2-7; D possibly matches TRBD1 or TRBD2 (5 bases each). Material for sequencing was blood. The receptor was isolated from a man aged 50 or older with Graves' hyperthyroidism. The CDR3 sequence: CASSRAGSSYEQYF. The CDR3 DNA reads as TGTGCCAGTAGTAGGGCAGGGAGCTCCTACGAGCAGTACTTC.